This T cell receptor (beta chain) came from a study of blood T cell repertoires in COVID-19. The V end lost 7 bases, the J end lost 1 base, and 9 bases lay between the germline ends. The length of the CDR3 is 13 residues. TCRdb keeps only in-frame clones here, not all; method: immunoSEQ multiplex PCR. The sample holds under 250,000 clones, around 81% seen once. The sequence derives from a woman aged 55-70 years with active or convalescent COVID-19. Sequenced input: peripheral blood. J is TRBJ2-3 and V is TRBV12-3 or TRBV12-4; the D is unclear. CDR3: CASTVEGTDTQYF. The CDR3 nucleotides are TGTGCCAGCACCGTCGAGGGCACAGATACGCAGTATTTT.